This T cell receptor beta chain was sequenced during a study of Ad26.COV2.S vaccination and SARS-CoV-2 variants. Assay used: immunoSEQ multiplex PCR; TCRdb lists only in-frame clones, some missing. Here the sample spans 500,000 or so clones, 89% being singletons. The treatment here: 19 received Ad26.COV2.S at low or high dose, single or two shots; five or six received placebo; per-sample allocation not given. Material that was analyzed had been drawn on day 63 after the first vaccine or placebo injection. The sequence came from a person aged 18 to 59 who received the Ad26.COV2.S COVID-19 vaccine or a placebo. The sequencing used peripheral blood, collected in a trial of Ad26.COV2.S vaccine versus placebo.

Here the CDR3 reads CASSPGEGRRGNEQFF. CDR3 nucleotide sequence: TGTGCCAGCAGCCCCGGGGAGGGGAGGAGGGGGAATGAGCAGTTCTTC. V usage is TRBV7-3 and J usage is TRBJ2-1; TRBD2 might be the D (7 bases). V lost 5 bases and J 7 bases, leaving 21 bases between the germline ends. This CDR3 has 16 residues. Germline V lookup: CDR1 SGHTA, CDR2 FQGTGA.